This is a list of T cell receptor beta chains from one sample in a study of blood T cell repertoires in COVID-19. TCRdb's copy holds only in-frame clones and misses some; the assay was immunoSEQ multiplex PCR. The sample records around 300,000 clones, 85% to 90% being singletons. Sequenced input: peripheral blood. Receptor source: a human donor in a cohort sampled during active COVID-19. Each CDR3 is given with its conserved first and last residue.

>TRBV28
CASSGTSGYTDTQYF
>TRBV19
CASSIDRRGIGTQYF
>TRBV20-1
CSATRGGAFF
>TRBV4-1
CASSQDSGDRVYGYTF
>TRBV28
CASSPAGARGNTIYF
>TRBV27
CASSSLRELKNIQYF
>TRBV19
CASSIGTSGRGSSYNEQFF
>TRBV6-5
CASIREWNTEAFF
>TRBV6-2/TRBV6-3
CASSFGGPGNEQFF
>TRBV6-5
CASTRGLEQYF
>TRBV3-1/TRBV3-2
CASSQQGQETQYF
>TRBV7-7
CASSPLFGGNNEQFF
>TRBV24-1
CATSDLDTTGYDYGYTF
>TRBV5-6
CASSSGGAWGLQETQYF
>TRBV28
CASSFLAGELFF
>TRBV28
CASSLAQGKPQHF
>TRBV7-9
CASTRRGSSYEQYF
>TRBV24-1
CATGTGAPGRDSYNEQFF
>TRBV5-4
CASSLWGTGNQPQHF
>TRBV4-1
CASSQGLAQAWNEQFF
>TRBV19
CASSNPGFGYGYTF
>TRBV12-3/TRBV12-4
CASSWGQGQYF
>TRBV20-1
CSASVGGNHGYTF
>TRBV5-1
CASSPGQGTGELFF
>TRBV24-1
CATSESGRPGELFF
>TRBV9
CASSVGTRSYNEQFF
>TRBV3-1/TRBV3-2
CASSQDLVGSPLHF
>TRBV19
CASSLLAGAGSYNEQFF
>TRBV5-1
CASSLREGYEQYF
>TRBV3-1/TRBV3-2
CASSQGAGPYNEQFF
>TRBV19
CASSPGAAAYEQYF
>TRBV5-6
CASSLYHEQYF
>TRBV7-9
CAVHTGGSSKNIQYF
>TRBV7-9
CASSPLQGYEQYF
>TRBV6-4
CASSDSSGSRTGELFF